These 4 T cell receptor beta chains originate from one sample sequenced in a study of blood T cells in healthy people across ages. Together with a sample-barcoded 5' primer, a J-beta primer mix was included in a second PCR lasting roughly 6 to 12 cycles. TCRdb processed the 5' RACE reads anew with MiXCR; each CDR3 protein has one entry. The sample lists about 1.4 million distinct CDR3 sequences; approximately 60% were seen once. Sequencing input: blood. Every receptor here comes from a man between 18 and 29 years old in good health.

The chain links TRBV12-3 or TRBV12-4 to TRBJ1-4, with D maybe TRBD1 (6 bases). The CDR3 contains 12 residues. V lost 6 bases and J lost 13, with 15 bases in between. The CDR3 region has the DNA TGTGCCAGCAGGCTGGACAGTAGGAGACTGTTTTTT. This codes for CASRLDSRRLFF.

This chain links TRBV7-6 with TRBJ2-1; the match to TRBD2 covers 7 bases. CDR3 length equals 13 residues. The J segment lost 9 bases and the V segment lost 5 bases, leaving 7 bases of the junction unmatched. Germline V CDR1 and CDR2: SGHVS, FNYEAQ. CDR3 residues: CASSVSSGVEQFF. CDR3 coding DNA: TGTGCCAGCAGCGTCTCCAGCGGGGTTGAGCAGTTCTTC.

This clonotype was seen a handful of times. The chain recombines TRBV7-2 with TRBJ2-7, with D perhaps TRBD2 (5 bases). Germline lookup yields CDR1 SGHTA and CDR2 FQGNSA. V gave up 7 bases and J gave up 7 bases, with 23 bases separating them. This CDR3 contains 15 residues. CDR3 protein: CASTSLATPFGEQYF. In nucleotides, the CDR3 is TGTGCCAGCACCTCCCTAGCTACTCCGTTTGGAGAGCAGTACTTC.

The chain combines TRBV5-1 with TRBJ1-2; 7 nucleotides match TRBD1. The V gene's germline CDR1 is SGHRS and CDR2 YFSETQ. CDR3 length: 17 residues. The V gene end was trimmed by 1 base and the J gene end by 4 bases; junction bases not matched to a gene: 13. Here the CDR3 reads CASSLTFLQGIGYGYTF. CDR3 sequence (DNA): TGCGCCAGCAGCTTGACCTTCTTACAGGGGATTGGCTATGGCTACACCTTC.